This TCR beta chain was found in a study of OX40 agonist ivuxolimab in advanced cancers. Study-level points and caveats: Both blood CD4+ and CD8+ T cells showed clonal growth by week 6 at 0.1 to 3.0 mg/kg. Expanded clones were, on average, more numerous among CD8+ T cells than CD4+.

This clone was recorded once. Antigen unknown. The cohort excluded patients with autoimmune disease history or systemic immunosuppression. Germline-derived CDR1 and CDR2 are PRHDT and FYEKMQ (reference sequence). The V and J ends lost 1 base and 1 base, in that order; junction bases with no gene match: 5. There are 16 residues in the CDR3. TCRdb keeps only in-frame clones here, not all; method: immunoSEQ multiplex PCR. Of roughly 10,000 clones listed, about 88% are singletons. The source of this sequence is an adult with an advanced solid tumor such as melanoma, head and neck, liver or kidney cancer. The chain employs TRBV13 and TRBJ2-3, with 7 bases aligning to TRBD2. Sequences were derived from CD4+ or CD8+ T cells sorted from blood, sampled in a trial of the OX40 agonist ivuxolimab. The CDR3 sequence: CASSLELAGGTDTQYF. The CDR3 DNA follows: TGTGCCAGCAGCTTAGAATTAGCGGGCGGCACAGATACGCAGTATTTT.